This T cell receptor beta chain emerged from a study of Ad26.COV2.S vaccination and SARS-CoV-2 variants. Profiling relied on immunoSEQ multiplex PCR, and the TCRdb table lists in-frame clones only, not all of them. The table records roughly 380,000 clones, roughly 94% of them present only once. CDR3 size: 14 residues. Germline CDR1 SNHLY, CDR2 FYNNEI. The V and J ends lost 5 bases and 1 base respectively, with 11 bases between them. On this clone itself: No antigen is known for it.

Study findings and constraints: Responses of spike-specific T cells (both CD8+ and CD4+) reportedly showed substantial breadth after vaccination. Possibly, TCR breadth and depth analyses underestimated total T cell responses. Non-spike TCR breadth was similar in vaccine and placebo recipients.

This clonotype was sampled from a human donor who had recovered from COVID-19. The source material was peripheral blood, sampled after recovery from COVID-19. This chain links TRBV2 with TRBJ1-1; D gene ambiguous. In nucleotides, the CDR3 is TGTGCCAGCAGTAAGCTGGACCCGAACACTGAAGCTTTCTTT. Translated: CASSKLDPNTEAFF.